Listed below are T cell receptor beta chains from one sample, sequenced in a study of blood T cell repertoires in COVID-19. The data were produced by immunoSEQ multiplex PCR, yet TCRdb's version contains in-frame clones alone and is incomplete. Of approximately 300,000 clones listed, about nine tenths are singletons. The sample comprised peripheral blood. The source of these receptors is a man younger than 35 with active or convalescent COVID-19. The CDR3 runs from the conserved cysteine through the conserved F or W. Each record gives: clone size, J gene, V gene, D gene, CDR3 DNA, CDR3 protein. The D gene is left open where the match is weak. Some rows mark clone size as missing; the rest say once, few, many or name a class of expanded clone.

clone_size: NA; j_call: TRBJ1-5; v_call: TRBV11-2; d_call: NA; cdr3_nt: TGTGCCAGCAGCTTAGGGTCCCCCGGAGGGTTGTTTCTGGGTCAGCCCCAGCATTTT; cdr3_aa: CASSLGSPGGLFLGQPQHF
clone_size: once; j_call: TRBJ1-5; v_call: TRBV28; d_call: NA; cdr3_nt: TGTGCCAGCAGCGAGAGCAATCAGCCCCAGCATTTT; cdr3_aa: CASSESNQPQHF
clone_size: NA; j_call: TRBJ2-1; v_call: TRBV28; d_call: TRBD2; cdr3_nt: TGTGCCAGCATTACTAGCGGTTACAATGAGCAGTTCTTC; cdr3_aa: CASITSGYNEQFF
clone_size: NA; j_call: TRBJ2-2; v_call: TRBV7-3; d_call: TRBD1; cdr3_nt: TGTGCCAGCAGCTCACAGGGGGCCGGGGAGCTGTTTTTT; cdr3_aa: CASSSQGAGELFF
clone_size: NA; j_call: TRBJ1-4; v_call: TRBV28; d_call: TRBD1; cdr3_nt: TGTGCCAGCACCCAGCCCCTGGGACAGGGGTGGGAAAAACTGTTTTTT; cdr3_aa: CASTQPLGQGWEKLFF
clone_size: NA; j_call: TRBJ2-1; v_call: TRBV29-1; d_call: TRBD2; cdr3_nt: TGCAGCATTAGCGGGAGATACGGTGAGCAGTTCTTC; cdr3_aa: CSISGRYGEQFF
clone_size: NA; j_call: TRBJ2-3; v_call: TRBV4-1; d_call: NA; cdr3_nt: TGCGCCAGCAGCCAAGATGAAAGGGCGGGGACAGATACGCAGTATTTT; cdr3_aa: CASSQDERAGTDTQYF
clone_size: NA; j_call: TRBJ2-5; v_call: TRBV5-6; d_call: NA; cdr3_nt: TGTGCCAGCAGCTTCTGGACAGACCCCCAAGAGACCCAGTACTTC; cdr3_aa: CASSFWTDPQETQYF
clone_size: NA; j_call: TRBJ1-1; v_call: TRBV9; d_call: NA; cdr3_nt: TGTGCCAGCAGCGTAGGTGGGGGGACGCCTGAAGCTTTCTTT; cdr3_aa: CASSVGGGTPEAFF
clone_size: NA; j_call: TRBJ2-7; v_call: TRBV4-3; d_call: NA; cdr3_nt: TGCGCCAGCAGCCAAGGGGTCAGGGATGGCTCCTACGAGCAGTACTTC; cdr3_aa: CASSQGVRDGSYEQYF
clone_size: NA; j_call: TRBJ2-4; v_call: TRBV4-1; d_call: NA; cdr3_nt: TGCGCCAGCAGCCAAAGGGGCTTGGCCAAAAACATTCAGTACTTC; cdr3_aa: CASSQRGLAKNIQYF
clone_size: NA; j_call: TRBJ2-3; v_call: TRBV9; d_call: TRBD1; cdr3_nt: TGTGCCAGCAGCGACAGGGGAGAGACAGATACGCAGTATTTT; cdr3_aa: CASSDRGETDTQYF
clone_size: NA; j_call: TRBJ1-1; v_call: TRBV6-4; d_call: NA; cdr3_nt: TGTGCCAGCAGGCGGGACCCCGGGTCTGAAGCTTTCTTT; cdr3_aa: CASRRDPGSEAFF
clone_size: NA; j_call: TRBJ1-2; v_call: TRBV21-1; d_call: NA; cdr3_nt: TGTGCCAGCGGATATGGACAGTACTATGGCTACACCTTC; cdr3_aa: CASGYGQYYGYTF
clone_size: NA; j_call: TRBJ1-2; v_call: TRBV7-8; d_call: NA; cdr3_nt: TGTGCCAGCAGACCTCTTTTGGGGCTGTATGGCTACACCTTC; cdr3_aa: CASRPLLGLYGYTF
clone_size: NA; j_call: TRBJ1-2; v_call: TRBV5-1; d_call: TRBD1; cdr3_nt: TGCGCCAGCAGCAACCTACAGGGGATGAATGGCTACACCTTC; cdr3_aa: CASSNLQGMNGYTF
clone_size: NA; j_call: TRBJ1-5; v_call: TRBV19; d_call: NA; cdr3_nt: TGTGCCAGTAGTATACTTCCGATGGAGTCTCTCAGACAGCCCCAGCATTTT; cdr3_aa: CASSILPMESLRQPQHF
clone_size: NA; j_call: TRBJ1-1; v_call: TRBV12-3/TRBV12-4; d_call: NA; cdr3_nt: TGTGCCAGCACCCTAGGGGGAGAAGCTTTCTTT; cdr3_aa: CASTLGGEAFF
clone_size: NA; j_call: TRBJ2-3; v_call: TRBV28; d_call: TRBD2; cdr3_nt: TGTGCCAGCAGTTCCATTCGACTAGCGGGAATGGTGACAGATACGCAGTATTTT; cdr3_aa: CASSSIRLAGMVTDTQYF
clone_size: NA; j_call: TRBJ1-1; v_call: TRBV5-6; d_call: TRBD1; cdr3_nt: TGTGCCAGCAGCCCCGGGACAGACCTCAACACTGAAGCTTTCTTT; cdr3_aa: CASSPGTDLNTEAFF
clone_size: NA; j_call: TRBJ2-1; v_call: TRBV7-9; d_call: TRBD2; cdr3_nt: TGTGCCAGCAGCTTAGTGGGCGGGAGGGGTTACAATGAGCAGTTCTTC; cdr3_aa: CASSLVGGRGYNEQFF
clone_size: NA; j_call: TRBJ1-6; v_call: TRBV27; d_call: TRBD1; cdr3_nt: TGTGCCACCGGGGACAGGGACTCACCCCTCCACTTT; cdr3_aa: CATGDRDSPLHF
clone_size: NA; j_call: TRBJ2-7; v_call: TRBV5-4; d_call: TRBD2; cdr3_nt: TGTGCCAGCAGTACACTAGCGGGGGAATACGAGCAGTACTTC; cdr3_aa: CASSTLAGEYEQYF
clone_size: NA; j_call: TRBJ1-1; v_call: TRBV2; d_call: TRBD1; cdr3_nt: TGTGCCAGCAGTGAAATCCCCCCGGGACAGGGGGCGTTCTTT; cdr3_aa: CASSEIPPGQGAFF